Each of the 10 T cell receptor beta chains below was sequenced from the same sample in a study of control samples from healthy donors and cancer patients. Assay: immunoSEQ multiplex PCR; the TCRdb copy retains only in-frame clones and omits some. The table has 100,000 to 150,000 clones, about 88% seen once. Material: blood. The receptors stem from a man over 45 in good health.

CDR3 DNA: TGCAGCGTTCTCTCTTGGGGGGATACGCAGTATTTT. Amino acids: CSVLSWGDTQYF. The chain recombines TRBV29-1 with TRBJ2-3; the D call may be TRBD1 or TRBD2 (5 bases each). This CDR3 is built from 12 residues. Germline-derived CDR1 and CDR2 are SQVTM and ANQGSEA. Trimming shortened V by 5 bases and J by 6 bases, and 12 bases separated the two germline ends.

The chain couples TRBV10-3 to TRBJ1-5; D uncertain. The V gene's germline CDR1 is ENHRY and CDR2 SYGVKD. This CDR3 has 13 amino acids. The V end was cut by 4 bases, the J end by 0 bases, with 4 bases between. CDR3 in amino acids: CAISVYSNQPQHF. CDR3 DNA: TGTGCCATCAGTGTATATAGCAATCAGCCCCAGCATTTT.

J is TRBJ1-5 and V is TRBV19; D is unresolved. There are 12 residues in the CDR3. V lost 3 bases and J lost 6, with 6 bases in between. CDR1 LNHDA and CDR2 SQIVND come from the germline V gene (reference sequence). In DNA form, the CDR3 reads TGTGCCAGTAGTATTTCCGGTCAGCCCCAGCATTTT. This sequence encodes CASSISGQPQHF.

The chain joins TRBV11-2 to TRBJ2-7, with TRBD1 matching 9 bases. With 7 bases clipped from V and 6 bases from J, the junction kept 7 bases outside the gene matches. The CDR3 extends over 13 amino acids. Per germline, CDR1 SGHAT and CDR2 FQNNGV. DNA for the CDR3: TGTGCCAGCACCCCCGGGACAGGGAGCGAGCAGTACTTC. Translating gives CASTPGTGSEQYF.

The V and J genes are TRBV5-4 and TRBJ1-2; a possible D gene is TRBD1 (5 bases). The CDR3 consists of 17 residues. V lost 5 bases to trimming and J lost 0 bases, with 20 bases between them. CDR1 is SGHNT and CDR2 is YYREEE in the germline V gene (reference sequence). CDR3 in amino acids: CASSPGQGPGANYGYTF. The CDR3, as DNA: TGTGCCAGCAGTCCTGGGCAGGGCCCAGGAGCTAACTATGGCTACACCTTC. The full variable domain, completed using reference TRBV5-4 and TRBJ1-2, is ETGVTQSPTHLIKTRGQQVTLRCSSQSGHNTVSWYQQALGQGPQFIFQYYREEENGRGNFPPRFSGLQFPNYSSELNVNALELDDSALYLCASSPGQGPGANYGYTFGSGTRLTVV.

The chain employs TRBV10-3 and TRBJ2-7; 13 positions agree with TRBD2. The CDR3 contains 13 residues. V gave up 7 bases and J gave up 7 bases; unmatched junction bases: 4. CDR1 and CDR2 from the germline V gene are ENHRY and SYGVKD. The CDR3 here is CAITKLAGGEQYF. In DNA, the CDR3 is TGTGCCATCACCAAACTAGCGGGGGGGGAGCAGTACTTC.

The chain joins TRBV11-2 to TRBJ1-4; 10 bases align to TRBD1. CDR1 SGHAT and CDR2 FQNNGV come from the germline V gene. J lost 8 bases, V lost 3 bases, and 6 bases had no gene match. CDR3 length: 15 amino acids. The CDR3 region is CASSFGTGVKEKLFF. CDR3 DNA sequence: TGTGCCAGCAGCTTTGGGACAGGGGTGAAAGAAAAACTGTTTTTT.

The chain combines TRBV14 with TRBJ2-5, with D perhaps matching TRBD1 or TRBD2 (5 bases each). This CDR3 is built from 15 residues. Germline V gene lookup returns CDR1 SGHDN and CDR2 FVKESK. Trimming left V 0 bases short and J 5 bases short, with 13 bases between. CDR3 in amino acids: CASSQDLSGLETQYF. CDR3 DNA sequence: TGTGCCAGCAGCCAAGATTTATCGGGGCTGGAGACCCAGTACTTC.

The chain is built from TRBV12-3 or TRBV12-4 and TRBJ1-1, with D uncertain. V shed 6 bases and J shed 8 bases, with 10 bases lying between them. The CDR3 is 11 amino acids. The CDR3 sequence: CASSLEIEAFF. For the CDR3, the DNA is TGTGCCAGCAGCCTCGAGATCGAAGCTTTCTTT.

The chain joins TRBV11-2 to TRBJ2-5, with 9 bases identical to TRBD1. This CDR3 region has 14 residues. V shed 4 bases, J shed 5 bases, and the junction held 5 bases outside the gene matches. Looked up from germline, CDR1 is SGHAT and CDR2 is FQNNGV. The CDR3 region is CASSSDRGFETQYF. CDR3 bases: TGTGCCAGCAGCTCTGACAGGGGGTTTGAGACCCAGTACTTC. The whole variable domain, filled in from reference TRBV11-2 and TRBJ2-5, reads EAGVAQSPRYKIIEKRQSVAFWCNPISGHATLYWYQQILGQGPKLLIQFQNNGVVDDSQLPKDRFSAERLKGVDSTLKIQPAKLEDSAVYLCASSSDRGFETQYFGPGTRLLVL.